Sequencing of this TCR beta chain was carried out in a study of shared clonotypes between healthy human individuals. Study findings and constraints: Represented diversity, genetic and exposure-history alike, was limited by few donors. Among a handful of donors, around 5% of naive CD4 clonotypes were found in common.

Trimming removed 2 bases from V and 2 bases from J, with 10 bases in between. Germline assignment: CDR1 MNHEY and CDR2 SMNVEV (reference sequence). The CDR3 is made up of 14 amino acids. Sorted-subset replicate PCR reactions were performed with about 210 ng DNA, corresponding to some 32,000 T cell genomes. The table came from immunoSEQ multiplex PCR; TCRdb's copy has only in-frame clones and leaves some out. The table has around 600,000 clones, roughly 95% seen once; the top ten hold about 0.11%. The naive CD8 fraction comprised CD45RO-negative cells positively selected for CCR7 and excluded terminally differentiated effector memory CD45RA+ cells. Remarks on this clone: No antigen is known for it. This same CDR3 is encoded by further DNA sequences in the sample.

Sequenced material: naive CD8+ T cells sorted from blood. The V call is TRBV27, the J call TRBJ2-7; TRBD1 is a possible D gene (5 bases). The sequence was obtained from a woman aged 25 to 45 in good health. DNA of the CDR3: TGTGCCAGCAGTTTAGGCAGGGAACCCTACGAGCAGTACTTC. This sequence encodes CASSLGREPYEQYF.